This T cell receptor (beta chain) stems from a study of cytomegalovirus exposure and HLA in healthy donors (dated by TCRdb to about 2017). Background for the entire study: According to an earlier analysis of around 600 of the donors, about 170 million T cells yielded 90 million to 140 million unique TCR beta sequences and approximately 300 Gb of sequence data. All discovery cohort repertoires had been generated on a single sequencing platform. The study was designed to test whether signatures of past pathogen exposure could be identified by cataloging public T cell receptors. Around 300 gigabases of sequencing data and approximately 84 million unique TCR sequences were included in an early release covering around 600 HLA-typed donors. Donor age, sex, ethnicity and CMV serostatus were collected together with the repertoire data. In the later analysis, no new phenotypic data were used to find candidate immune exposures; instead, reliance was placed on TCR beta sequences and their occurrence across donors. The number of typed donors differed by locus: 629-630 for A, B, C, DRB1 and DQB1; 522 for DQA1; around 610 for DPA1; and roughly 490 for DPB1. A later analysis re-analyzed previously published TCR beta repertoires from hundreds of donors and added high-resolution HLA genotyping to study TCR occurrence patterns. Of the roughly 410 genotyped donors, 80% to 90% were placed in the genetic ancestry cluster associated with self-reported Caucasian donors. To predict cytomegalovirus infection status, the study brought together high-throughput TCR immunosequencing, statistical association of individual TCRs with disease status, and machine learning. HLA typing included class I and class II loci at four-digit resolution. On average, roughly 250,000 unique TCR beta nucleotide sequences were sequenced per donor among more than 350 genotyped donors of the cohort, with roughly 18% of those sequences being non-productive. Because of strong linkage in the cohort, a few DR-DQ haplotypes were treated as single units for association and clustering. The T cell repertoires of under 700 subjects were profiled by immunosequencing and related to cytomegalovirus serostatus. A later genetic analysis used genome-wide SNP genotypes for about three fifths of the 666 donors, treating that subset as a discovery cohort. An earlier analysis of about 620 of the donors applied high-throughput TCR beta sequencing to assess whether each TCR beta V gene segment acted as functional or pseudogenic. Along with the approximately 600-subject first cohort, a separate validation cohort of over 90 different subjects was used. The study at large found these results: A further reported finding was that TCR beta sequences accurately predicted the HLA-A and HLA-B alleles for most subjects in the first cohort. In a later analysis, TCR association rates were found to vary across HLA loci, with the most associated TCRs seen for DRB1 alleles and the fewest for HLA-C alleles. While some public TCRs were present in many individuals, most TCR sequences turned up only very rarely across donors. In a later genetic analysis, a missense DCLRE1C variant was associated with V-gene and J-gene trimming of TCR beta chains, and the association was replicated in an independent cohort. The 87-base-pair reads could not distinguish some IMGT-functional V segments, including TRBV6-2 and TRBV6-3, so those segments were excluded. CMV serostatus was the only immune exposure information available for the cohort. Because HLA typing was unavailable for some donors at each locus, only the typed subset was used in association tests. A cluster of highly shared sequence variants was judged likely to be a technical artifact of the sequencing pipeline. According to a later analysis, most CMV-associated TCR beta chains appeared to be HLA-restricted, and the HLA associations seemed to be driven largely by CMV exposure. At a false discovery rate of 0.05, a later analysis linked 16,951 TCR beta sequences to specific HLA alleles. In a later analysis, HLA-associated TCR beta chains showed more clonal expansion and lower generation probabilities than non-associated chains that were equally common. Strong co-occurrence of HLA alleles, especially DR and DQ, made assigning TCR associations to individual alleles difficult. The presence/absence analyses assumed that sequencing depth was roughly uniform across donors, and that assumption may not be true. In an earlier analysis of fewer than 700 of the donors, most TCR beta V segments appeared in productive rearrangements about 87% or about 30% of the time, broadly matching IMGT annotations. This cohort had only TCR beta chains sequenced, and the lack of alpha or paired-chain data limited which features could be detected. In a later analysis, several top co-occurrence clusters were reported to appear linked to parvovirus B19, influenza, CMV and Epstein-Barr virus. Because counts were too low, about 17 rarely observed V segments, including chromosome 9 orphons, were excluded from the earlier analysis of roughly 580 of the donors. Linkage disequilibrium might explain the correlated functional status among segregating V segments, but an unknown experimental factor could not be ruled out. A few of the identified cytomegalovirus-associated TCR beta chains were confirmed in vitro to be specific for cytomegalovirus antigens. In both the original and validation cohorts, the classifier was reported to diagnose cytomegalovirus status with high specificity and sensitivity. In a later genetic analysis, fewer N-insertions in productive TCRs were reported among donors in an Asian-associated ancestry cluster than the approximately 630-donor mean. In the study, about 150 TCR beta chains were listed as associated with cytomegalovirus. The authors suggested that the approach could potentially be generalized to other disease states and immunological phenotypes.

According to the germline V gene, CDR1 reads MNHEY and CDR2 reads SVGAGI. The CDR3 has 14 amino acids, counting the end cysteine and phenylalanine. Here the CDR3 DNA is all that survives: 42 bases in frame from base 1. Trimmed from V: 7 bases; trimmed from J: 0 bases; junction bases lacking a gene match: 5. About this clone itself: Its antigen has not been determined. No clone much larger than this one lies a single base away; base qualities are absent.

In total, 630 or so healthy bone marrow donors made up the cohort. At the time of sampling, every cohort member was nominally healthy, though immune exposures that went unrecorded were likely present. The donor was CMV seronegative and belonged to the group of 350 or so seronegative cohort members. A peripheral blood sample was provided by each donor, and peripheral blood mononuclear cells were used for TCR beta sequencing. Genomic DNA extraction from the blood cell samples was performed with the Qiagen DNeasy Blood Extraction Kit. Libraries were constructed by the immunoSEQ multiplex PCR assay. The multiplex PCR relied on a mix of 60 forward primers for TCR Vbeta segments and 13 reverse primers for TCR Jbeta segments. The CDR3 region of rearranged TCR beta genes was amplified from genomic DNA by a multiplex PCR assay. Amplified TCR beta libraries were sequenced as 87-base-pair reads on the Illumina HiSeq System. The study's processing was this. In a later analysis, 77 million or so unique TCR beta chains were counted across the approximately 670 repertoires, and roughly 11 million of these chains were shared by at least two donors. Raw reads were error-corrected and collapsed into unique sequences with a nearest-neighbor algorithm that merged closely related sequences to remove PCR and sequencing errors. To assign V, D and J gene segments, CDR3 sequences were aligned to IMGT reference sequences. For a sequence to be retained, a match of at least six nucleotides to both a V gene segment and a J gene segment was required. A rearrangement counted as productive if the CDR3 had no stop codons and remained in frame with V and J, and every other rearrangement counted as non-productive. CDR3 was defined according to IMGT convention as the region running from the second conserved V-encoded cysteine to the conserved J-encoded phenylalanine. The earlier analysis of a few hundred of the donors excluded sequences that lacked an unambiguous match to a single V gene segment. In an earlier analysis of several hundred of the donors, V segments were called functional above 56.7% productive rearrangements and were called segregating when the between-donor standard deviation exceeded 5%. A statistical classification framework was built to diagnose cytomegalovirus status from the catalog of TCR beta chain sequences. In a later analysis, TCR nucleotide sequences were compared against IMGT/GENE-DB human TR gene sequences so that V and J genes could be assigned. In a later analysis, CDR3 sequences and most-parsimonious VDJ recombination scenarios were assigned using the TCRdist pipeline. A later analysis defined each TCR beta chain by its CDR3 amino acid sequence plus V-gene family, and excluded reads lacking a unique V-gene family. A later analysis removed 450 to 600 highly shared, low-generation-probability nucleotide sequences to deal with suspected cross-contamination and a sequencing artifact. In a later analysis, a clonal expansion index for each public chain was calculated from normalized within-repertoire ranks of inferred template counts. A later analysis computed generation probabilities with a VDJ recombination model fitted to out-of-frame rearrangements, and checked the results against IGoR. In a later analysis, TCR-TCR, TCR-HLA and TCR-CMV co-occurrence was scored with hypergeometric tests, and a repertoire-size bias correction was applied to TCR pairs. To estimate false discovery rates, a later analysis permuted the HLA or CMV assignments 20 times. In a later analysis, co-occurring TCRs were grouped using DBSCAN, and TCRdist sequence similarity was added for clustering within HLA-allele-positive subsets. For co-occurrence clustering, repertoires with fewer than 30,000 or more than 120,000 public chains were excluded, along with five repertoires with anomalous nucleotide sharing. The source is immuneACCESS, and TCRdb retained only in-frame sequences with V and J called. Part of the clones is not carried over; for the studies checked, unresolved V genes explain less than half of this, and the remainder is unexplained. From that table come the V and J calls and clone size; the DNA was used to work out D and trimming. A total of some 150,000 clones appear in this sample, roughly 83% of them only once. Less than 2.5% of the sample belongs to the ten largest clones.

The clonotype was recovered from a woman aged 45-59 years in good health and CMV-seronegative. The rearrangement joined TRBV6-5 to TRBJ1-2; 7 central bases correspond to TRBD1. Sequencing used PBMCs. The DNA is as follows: TGTGCCAGCAAAGTGACAGGGACTAACTATGGCTACACCTTC. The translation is CASKVTGTNYGYTF.